This TCR beta chain was profiled in a study of blood T cell repertoires in COVID-19. Turning to the study itself: The United States, Italy and Spain provided the acute and convalescent COVID-19 samples. T cells, B-cell-depleted T cells, or PBMCs supplied cDNA or gDNA.

In the authors' workflow: Estimation of nucleated cell counts relied on the amplification of reference gene primers. Assay: immunoSEQ multiplex PCR; the TCRdb copy retains only in-frame clones and omits some. V and J calls and clone size are those listed in that table; D and trimming were worked out from the DNA. The sample includes around 150,000 clones, around 90% of them seen just once. Germline assignment: CDR1 SGHNT and CDR2 YYREEE (reference sequence). Trimming removed 4 bases from V and 7 bases from J, with 14 bases in between. The length of the CDR3 is 14 residues. The sample was peripheral blood. The TCR originated in a woman aged 60-75 years with active or convalescent COVID-19. This chain joins TRBV5-4 and TRBJ2-2, with a tentative D call TRBD1 (6 bases). In nucleotides, the CDR3 is TGTGCCAGCAGCGAAAACCAGGGGATCGGGGAGCTGTTTTTT. Translated, it gives CASSENQGIGELFF.